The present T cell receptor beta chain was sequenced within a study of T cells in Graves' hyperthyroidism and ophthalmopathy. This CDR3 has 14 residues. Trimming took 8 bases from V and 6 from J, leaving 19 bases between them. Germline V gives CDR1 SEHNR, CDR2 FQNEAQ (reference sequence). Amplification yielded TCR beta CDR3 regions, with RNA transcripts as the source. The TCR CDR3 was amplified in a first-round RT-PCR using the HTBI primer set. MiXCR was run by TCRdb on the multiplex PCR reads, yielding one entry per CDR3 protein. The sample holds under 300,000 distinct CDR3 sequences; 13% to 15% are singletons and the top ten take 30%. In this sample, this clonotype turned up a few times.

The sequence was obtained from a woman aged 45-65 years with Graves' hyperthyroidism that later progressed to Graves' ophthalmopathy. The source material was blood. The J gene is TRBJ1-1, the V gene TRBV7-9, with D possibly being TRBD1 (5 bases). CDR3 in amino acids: CASRMGGGGSEAFF. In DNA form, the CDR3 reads TGTGCCAGCCGGATGGGGGGGGGAGGATCTGAAGCTTTCTTT.